The entry that follows covers one TCR beta chain sequence. In its sample, this clonotype was seen many times. Its antigen is still unknown. The record has no base qualities; no much larger clone is one base away. The sample belongs to a study of human T cells and chemical hapten exposure (dated by TCRdb to about 2021). Study-wide context: For sensitization, 2% DPC in acetone was applied to an approximately 2 cm by approximately 2 cm area of upper inner arm skin. Libraries were pooled for sequencing, and per-sample TCR yields varied mainly because of small differences in library volumes within the pool. Throughout the roughly 25-week study period, patients were also given weekly therapeutic DPC doses on the scalp. Patch tests used Finn chambers with 0.01% DPC on the upper back, scored after 6 days by International Contact Dermatitis Research Group standards. Peripheral blood TCR repertoire changes were tracked in vivo in alopecia patients during primary and secondary sensitization to the hapten diphenylcyclopropenone (DPC). Blood samples were taken from patients before sensitization (week 0) and at 2, 6 and about 24 weeks after DPC sensitization. The patient cohort, mostly female, included alopecia areata with under or over 50% scalp involvement, alopecia totalis and alopecia universalis. Around 29 alopecia patients provided blood for TCR sequencing at one to four time points (pre-sensitization, 2, 6 and 24 weeks). Beyond this particular receptor, the publication reports: After repeated subsampling, changes were observed in the strength of the expansion versus patch-test correlation and in the threshold at which the correlation became significant. A positive correlation was found between the number of PT1 expanded TCRs and patch test score, with significance reached at thresholds 8, 16 and 32 but not 4. Compared with pre-sensitization or healthy control sets, expanded TCRs formed significantly more large CDR3 similarity clusters, which is consistent with antigen-driven responses. No change with DPC sensitization was found in the number of TCRs above 1 in 1000 frequency, and no evidence of global repertoire structure alterations was found. All patients had alopecia, a presumed autoimmune disease, so their immune response might differ from that of healthy individuals.

Receptor libraries were prepared by RACE. Sequencing instrument: NextSeq 500. Library preparation attached unique molecular identifiers to individual cDNA molecules for quantitative, reproducible TCR counting. From each blood RNA sample, both TCR alpha and TCR beta chains were sequenced. The study's own analysis went as follows. A median of around 100,000 TCRs per sample was observed, with a range of roughly 20,000 to 750,000. V, J and CDR3 annotation of the TCR reads was performed with the Decombinator software suite. For PS versus PT1 abundance plots, all samples were subsampled to the same number of TCRs (28,000). Expanded TCRs were defined as absent before sensitization and observed at least eight times at the 2-week time point. TCRdb reprocessed the public reads (quality trimming at Q25 with fastp, clone calling with MiXCR) and kept in-frame beta chains. Identical CDR3 proteins give one entry, which carries the most common genes and DNA. The V and J calls and clone size are TCRdb's, not the authors'. In all, the sample holds about 380,000 distinct CDR3 sequences, and 4.5% to 6% of those were seen once. Clones ranked in the top ten supply roughly 2.6% of the sample.

From cysteine to phenylalanine, the CDR3 is 12 amino acids long. Just CDR3 DNA is preserved here, 36 bases in frame from base 1. V is clipped by 4 bases and J by 5 bases, and the sequence between their germline boundaries is 9 bases long. Looking up the germline V gene yields CDR1 MDHEN and CDR2 SYDVKM. The time point label of this sample denotes: pre-sensitization, week 0. What this sample's treatment or condition label stands for: therapeutic diphenylcyclopropenone sensitization with weekly scalp DPC. Blood at each patch-test visit was drawn before the patch test was applied. Eligible patients were aged 18 to 70, diagnosed with alopecia, deemed suitable for DPC therapy, and excluded if pregnant. Total RNA was extracted from unfractionated whole blood collected in Tempus Blood RNA tubes.

The material sequenced was whole blood, taken in connection with sensitization to the hapten diphenylcyclopropenone (DPC). This clonotype was obtained from a woman between 45 and 60 years old with alopecia areata. Some clones in this sample may be carry-over from other donors' samples. Here the chain combines TRBV28 and TRBJ2-7; a weak D assignment points to TRBD1 (6 bases agree). This receptor has the CDR3 CASSYNRDEQYF. The sequenced DNA is TGTGCCAGCAGTTACAACAGGGACGAGCAGTACTTC.